At least ten counts were recorded for the clone carrying this T cell receptor (beta chain). Its antigen is undetermined. The entry originates in a study of response to subunit inactivated influenza vaccine. Study conclusions and caveats: With each seasonal influenza vaccination, the authors suggested, few new T cells are recruited.

TCRdb called the RT-PCR reads again in MiXCR, with one record for every CDR3 protein. The sample holds over 400,000 distinct CDR3 sequences; roughly 13% are singletons and the top ten take around 13%. CDR3 size: 12 residues. Germline CDR1 DFQATT, CDR2 SNEGSKA (reference sequence). The V end lost 6 bases, the J end lost 8 bases, and 13 bases lay between the germline ends. The chain joins TRBV20-1 to TRBJ2-2; no definite D call. This receptor was taken from a man over 45 who received an inactivated influenza vaccine. The starting material was PBMCs from blood, obtained roughly 45 days after vaccination. CDR3 amino acids: CSAPFFKGELFF. CDR3 DNA sequence: TGCAGTGCCCCCTTTTTTAAGGGGGAGCTGTTTTTT.